This note documents a single T cell receptor (beta chain) sequence. Other nucleotide sequences from this sample produce the same CDR3. Residents of around 24 US areas, aged roughly 18 to 90 years, made up the participants. These data originate in a study of blood T cell repertoires in COVID-19. This table comes from immunoSEQ multiplex PCR, and its TCRdb copy is limited to in-frame clones, with some not included. The table includes more than 400,000 clones, roughly 90% detected once. Per germline, CDR1 LNHNV and CDR2 YYDKDF (reference sequence). The CDR3 has 13 residues. V lost 0 bases, J lost 4 bases, and 6 bases lay in between.

The sample was PBMCs or T cells enriched from blood (not recorded which). This receptor was identified in a woman aged 18 to 35 who had recovered from COVID-19. This rearrangement joins TRBV15 to TRBJ1-2; D may be TRBD1 (6 bases). CDR3 sequence reads: CATSRDRGYGYTF. CDR3 bases: TGTGCCACCAGCAGAGACAGGGGCTATGGCTACACCTTC. Looking up the rest from reference TRBV15 and TRBJ1-2 gives the full variable domain: DAMVIQNPRYQVTQFGKPVTLSCSQTLNHNVMYWYQQKSSQAPKLLFHYYDKDFNNEADTPDNFQSRRPNTSFCFLDIRSPGLGDTAMYLCATSRDRGYGYTFGSGTRLTVV.